The rows below give T cell receptor beta chains drawn from one sample of a study of CD8 T cells in ankylosing spondylitis. Using its own MiXCR run on the 5' RACE reads, TCRdb lists one record per CDR3 protein. The table lists approximately 300,000 distinct CDR3 sequences, about 20% of them singletons. Input material: blood, either unsorted or a sorted T cell fraction (not recorded which). The receptors originated from a male donor with ankylosing spondylitis or in good health (not recorded which). Both conserved end residues are part of each CDR3. A D gene is named only where the DNA matches it firmly. Size is omitted from some rows. Given values are once, few, many or a class for expanded clones.

V gene	D gene	J gene	clone size	CDR3 protein	CDR3 DNA
TRBV20-1	.	TRBJ1-5	many	CSATGRGPGHEPQHF	TGCAGTGCTACGGGGAGAGGCCCGGGACACGAACCCCAGCATTTT
TRBV12-3/TRBV12-4	.	TRBJ1-1	.	CASKRPARNTEAFF	TGTGCCAGCAAACGCCCAGCCCGGAACACTGAAGCTTTCTTT
TRBV10-3	.	TRBJ2-5	few	CAISAYQETQYF	TGTGCCATCAGTGCCTACCAAGAGACCCAGTACTTC
TRBV9	TRBD1	TRBJ1-2	.	CASSPRGGRLYGYTF	TGTGCCAGCAGCCCCAGGGGGGGGAGACTCTATGGCTACACCTTC
TRBV3-1	.	TRBJ1-4	.	CASSSTIEGWGNEKLFF	TGTGCCAGCAGCTCCACCATCGAGGGCTGGGGTAATGAAAAACTGTTTTTT
TRBV15	TRBD2	TRBJ2-2	many	CATSTPRRRGGAGELFF	TGTGCCACCAGCACCCCCCGCCGGCGGGGGGGCGCCGGGGAGCTGTTTTTT
TRBV5-6	.	TRBJ1-4	many	CASSLTGDFATNEKLFF	TGTGCCAGCAGCTTGACCGGGGATTTTGCAACTAATGAAAAACTGTTTTTT
TRBV20-1	TRBD1	TRBJ2-3	few	CSAGVPGTGSTSTDTQYF	TGCAGTGCTGGAGTACCTGGGACAGGCAGTACCAGCACAGATACGCAGTATTTT
TRBV3-1	.	TRBJ1-6	few	CASSQDRGRFSPLHF	TGTGCCAGCAGCCAAGACCGAGGCAGGTTTTCACCCCTCCACTTT
TRBV20-1	TRBD1	TRBJ2-4	.	CSARAGTGLIQYF	TGCAGTGCTAGAGCAGGGACAGGGCTTATTCAGTACTTC
TRBV5-6	TRBD1	TRBJ1-2	.	CASRGTGVFYGYTF	TGTGCCAGCAGGGGGACAGGGGTTTTCTATGGCTACACCTTC
TRBV20-1	.	TRBJ2-3	.	CSARGFPSTDTQYF	TGCAGTGCTAGAGGGTTCCCTAGCACAGATACGCAGTATTTT
TRBV5-1	.	TRBJ2-2	.	CASSLGRYTGELFF	TGCGCCAGCAGCTTGGGCAGATACACCGGGGAGCTGTTTTTT
TRBV5-1	TRBD2	TRBJ2-3	.	CASRPPAGGQFRVGTDTQYF	TGCGCCAGCCGGCCTCCAGCGGGGGGGCAATTTCGGGTCGGCACAGATACGCAGTATTTT
TRBV20-1	.	TRBJ2-3	many	CSALALGGEETDTQYF	TGCAGTGCTTTAGCCTTGGGCGGGGAAGAGACAGATACGCAGTATTTT
TRBV14	.	TRBJ1-5	.	CASSQRQPQHF	TGTGCCAGCAGCCAGAGACAGCCCCAGCATTTT
TRBV27	.	TRBJ2-3	few	CASSLLLATGDTQYF	TGTGCCAGCAGTTTATTATTAGCAACGGGGGATACGCAGTATTTT
TRBV4-2	.	TRBJ2-3	few	CASSQTDGTPSTDTQYF	TGTGCCAGCAGCCAAACGGACGGAACCCCCAGCACAGATACGCAGTATTTT
TRBV20-1	TRBD1	TRBJ1-5	.	CSAVDRDNQPQHF	TGCAGTGCTGTGGACAGGGACAATCAGCCCCAGCATTTT
TRBV20-1	.	TRBJ2-3	many	CSAHLMAANTDTQYF	TGCAGTGCTCACCTTATGGCGGCTAACACAGATACGCAGTATTTT
TRBV11-2	.	TRBJ1-3	.	CASSFGGAAKKSGNTIYF	TGTGCCAGCAGCTTTGGCGGGGCAGCCAAGAAGTCTGGAAACACCATATATTTT
TRBV14	TRBD1	TRBJ1-1	few	CASSQVYGQGLSTEAFF	TGTGCCAGCAGCCAAGTATACGGACAGGGGTTGAGCACTGAAGCTTTCTTT
TRBV28	.	TRBJ2-3	few	CASSLGSPVDTQYF	TGTGCCAGCAGTTTGGGTAGTCCCGTAGATACGCAGTATTTT
TRBV24-1	.	TRBJ2-2	few	CATSDLVGAGELFF	TGTGCCACCAGTGATTTGGTGGGGGCCGGGGAGCTGTTTTTT